This T cell receptor (beta chain) stems from a study of long-term antiretroviral therapy in people with HIV. The overall study: A decade or so separates the oldest specimens from the later 2015 immediate-ART recommendation. Notes on the study in general: At every time point, clones expanded before ART dominated the repertoire. Blood in the study was drawn between the mid-2000s and the late 2010s, possibly under older ART regimens, which may be less effective than current ones.

Survey-level resolution applied to immunoSEQ assay v3.0. Libraries were prepared by immunoSEQ multiplex PCR; TCRdb keeps only in-frame clonotypes and omits some of them. Seen here are 30,000 to 40,000 clones, 60% to 85% observed once, and the top ten hold roughly 6.6%. V was clipped by 3 bases and J by 1 base, with 21 bases between them. Germline assignment: CDR1 MNHEY and CDR2 SMNVEV (reference sequence). The CDR3 runs to 18 residues. As concerns this clone: Its antigen is unknown.

The material was unsorted PBMCs, obtained 2 years after starting antiretroviral therapy. V is TRBV27 and J is TRBJ1-2; the D gene is possibly TRBD1 (5 bases). The clonotype was recovered from a woman aged 45-59 years with HIV. The CDR3 DNA sequence: TGTGCCAGCAGTTTTTGGGGTCCCAGGGCCACTGATAACTATGGCTACACCTTC. Its translation: CASSFWGPRATDNYGYTF.